The 14 T cell receptor beta chains below come from one sample, sequenced in a study of blood T cell repertoires in COVID-19 (dated by TCRdb to 2019 to 2021). The method behind the library was the immunoSEQ multiplex PCR assay. Here the immuneACCESS table is served through TCRdb, limited to in-frame sequences with V and J called. Missing clones are a known gap in these copies; in checked studies unresolved V genes cover under half, and the rest lacks a known reason. The sample table records roughly 100,000 clones; roughly nine tenths of these occur just once. The top ten clonotypes cover around 1.8% of the sample. Sequencing was carried out using peripheral blood. The source of these receptors is a human donor with active COVID-19. The donor label of this sample is uncertain.

The chain employs TRBV5-1 and TRBJ2-1; D not resolved. V was pared by 4 bases and J by 10 bases, with 12 bases between. This CDR3 comprises 12 residues. Germline V gene sequence: CDR1 SGHRS, CDR2 YFSETQ. The CDR3 reads CASSAAESEQFF. The CDR3 DNA is TGCGCCAGCAGCGCGGCGGAAAGCGAGCAGTTCTTC.

The CDR3 reads CASSSGLQGNSPLHF. The CDR3 bases are TGTGCCAGCAGCTCGGGTTTACAGGGTAATTCACCCCTCCACTTT. The rearrangement links TRBV7-6 to TRBJ1-6; D might be TRBD1 (6 bases). This CDR3 spans 15 amino acids. Trimming cost V 4 bases and J 6 bases, with 13 bases left between them. Germline V gene lookup returns CDR1 SGHVS and CDR2 FNYEAQ.

The rearrangement joins TRBV4-3 to TRBJ2-3; the D gene is possibly TRBD1 (6 bases). The CDR3 covers 15 residues. The ends were cut back, 0 bases at V and 5 bases at J, with 12 bases in the middle. Germline V CDR1 and CDR2: LGHNA, YSLEER. CDR3 sequence reads: CASSQDSGGLDTQYF. DNA of the CDR3: TGCGCCAGCAGCCAAGATTCTGGGGGCCTAGATACGCAGTATTTT.

This clone was counted a few times. This chain uses TRBV5-1 with TRBJ2-3; 8 positions match TRBD2. The V segment lost 5 bases and the J segment 4 bases; nucleotides outside the gene matches: 3. Germline CDR1 reads SGHRS; CDR2 reads YFSETQ. CDR3 length equals 13 residues. The CDR3 reads CASRPGLADTQYF. In DNA, the CDR3 is TGCGCCAGCAGACCGGGACTAGCAGATACGCAGTATTTT.

The chain has TRBV5-1 and TRBJ1-2, with 10 nucleotides matching TRBD1. Trimming cost V 4 bases and J 9 bases; bases outside gene matches: 9. The CDR3 is 14 residues long. Germline V gene data show CDR1 as SGHRS and CDR2 as YFSETQ. CDR3 sequence reads: CASSPHRDRGSYTF. As DNA, the CDR3 is TGCGCCAGCAGCCCGCACCGGGACAGGGGTAGCTACACCTTC.

The genes are TRBV4-3 and TRBJ1-2; a weak D match, TRBD1 (5 bases). The CDR3 runs 16 residues. The germline V gene has CDR1 LGHNA and CDR2 YSLEER. V was cut by 0 bases and J by 0 bases, with 11 bases left in between. This CDR3 is CASSQDTGGTNYGYTF. The CDR3 DNA is TGCGCCAGCAGCCAAGATACGGGGGGGACTAACTATGGCTACACCTTC.

This clone was picked up a small number of times. This chain links TRBV25-1 with TRBJ2-7; D ambiguous. The germline gives CDR1 MGHDK, CDR2 SYGVNS. Trimming removed 4 bases from V and 3 bases from J, with 7 bases in between. The CDR3 is made up of 12 amino acids. The CDR3 bases are TGTGCCAGCAGTGGTCGGTTCTACGAGCAGTACTTC. Amino acid sequence: CASSGRFYEQYF.

The V call is TRBV6-4, the J call TRBJ2-6; possible D gene TRBD2, 5 bases. Trimming took off 5 bases at V and 0 bases at J, with 8 bases between the two ends. Germline V CDR1 and CDR2: MRHNA, SNTAGT. The CDR3 runs to 15 residues. CDR3 sequence (DNA): TGTGCCAGCAGTACCGGGAACTCTGGGGCCAACGTCCTGACTTTC. Its translation is CASSTGNSGANVLTF.

CDR3 sequence: CASSISGGESQPQHF. The CDR3 DNA sequence: TGTGCCAGTAGTATAAGCGGGGGCGAAAGTCAGCCCCAGCATTTT. The J gene is TRBJ1-5, the V gene TRBV19; D possibly corresponds to TRBD1 (6 bases). Germline V CDR1 and CDR2: LNHDA, SQIVND (reference sequence). The CDR3 covers 15 residues. The V gene lost 2 bases and the J gene lost 6 bases, with 14 bases spanning the gap.

The chain couples TRBV6-6 to TRBJ1-4; 8 nucleotides align to TRBD1. With 4 bases clipped from V and 7 bases from J, the junction kept 2 bases outside the gene matches. The CDR3 loop spans 13 amino acids. The germline CDR1 and CDR2 sequences are MNHNY and SVGAGI (reference sequence). The CDR3 DNA is TGTGCCAGCAGTTGGACAGGGCCTGAAAAACTGTTTTTT. Translation: CASSWTGPEKLFF.

The V and J genes are TRBV7-9 and TRBJ1-2, with D uncertain. The length of the CDR3 is 12 residues. Trimming removed 10 bases at V and 2 bases at J, with 11 bases between. CDR1 and CDR2 from the germline V gene are SEHNR and FQNEAQ (reference sequence). The DNA for the CDR3 is TGTGCCAACTCGGGATTGAACTATGGCTACACCTTC. Residues: CANSGLNYGYTF. Drawing the rest from reference TRBV7-9 and TRBJ1-2, the complete variable domain is DTGVSQNPRHKITKRGQNVTFRCDPISEHNRLYWYRQTLGQGPEFLTYFQNEAQLEKSRLLSDRFSAERPKGSFSTLEIQRTEQGDSAMYLCANSGLNYGYTFGSGTRLTVV.

The chain carries TRBV6-5 and TRBJ2-7; 8 bases agree with TRBD1. Trimming at V came to 8 bases and at J to 4 bases, leaving 10 bases not matched to a gene. Per germline, CDR1 MNHEY and CDR2 SVGAGI. CDR3 length: 14 amino acids. The CDR3 DNA is TGTGCCAGCTCCCCATCAGGGACAGGTTACGAGCAGTACTTC. Its protein product is CASSPSGTGYEQYF.

This chain joins TRBV5-6 and TRBJ1-3, with a possible D match to TRBD1 (6 bases). CDR1 SGHDT and CDR2 YYEEEE come from the germline V gene. This CDR3 region has 15 residues. Trimming left V 2 bases short and J 0 bases short, with 9 bases between. The CDR3 loop reads CASSFRGGSGNTIYF. CDR3 bases: TGTGCCAGCAGCTTTAGAGGGGGCTCTGGAAACACCATATATTTT.

The chain is built from TRBV6-6 and TRBJ1-2; TRBD1 agrees at 7 bases. The CDR3 runs to 14 residues. J was trimmed by 2 bases and V by 7 bases; bases with no gene match: 7. CDR1 MNHNY and CDR2 SVGAGI come from the germline V gene (reference sequence). The CDR3, as DNA: TGTGCCAGCACACTAGGAGGGGGCAACTATGGCTACACCTTC. Protein product: CASTLGGGNYGYTF.